These T cell receptor beta chains were read from a single sample in a study of read filtering for tumor transcriptome and immune sequencing. TCRdb independently ran MiXCR on the reads; one entry per CDR3 protein. The sample holds more than 70,000 distinct CDR3 sequences, around a fifth seen once. The sample consisted of a population of CD138-negative cells sorted from bone marrow. The origin of the receptors is a donor aged 40 or older with multiple myeloma. Each CDR3 is given without its conserved first and last residue.

TRBV28	ASSLDQRGAF
TRBV7-6	ASSSRLAGGGAYNEQF
TRBV29-1	SGNSMNTEAF
TRBV5-1	ASSPNRGAETQY
TRBV28	ASSPIPRGPQH
TRBV2	ASSERGAHEQY
TRBV2	ASKPDTGELF
TRBV7-9	ASSWDFGAGEQF
TRBV7-9	ASSLGQGKAGELF
TRBV28	ASSRAGDTDTQY